These 20 T cell receptor beta chains came from one sample sequenced in a study of shared clonotypes between healthy human individuals. Measured with immunoSEQ multiplex PCR; TCRdb has only the in-frame clones, and not every one. Of 950,000 to 1,100,000 clones in the sample, around four fifths were seen once. Sequenced: memory CD4+ T cells sorted from blood. Subset noted: CD45RA-negative fraction. These TCRs come from a man aged 18 to 29 in good health.

The chain carries TRBV29-1 and TRBJ1-2; possible D gene TRBD1, 6 bases. The V gene lost 7 bases and the J gene lost 9 bases, with 18 bases spanning the gap. This CDR3 contains 12 residues. The germline V gene encodes CDR1 SQVTM and CDR2 ANQGSEA. The CDR3 protein is CSAGDGGTSYTF. The DNA for the CDR3 is TGCAGCGCAGGGGACGGGGGTACGAGCTACACCTTC. Full variable domain (rest looked up from reference TRBV29-1 and TRBJ1-2): SAVISQKPSRDICQRGTSLTIQCQVDSQVTMMFWYRQQPGQSLTLIATANQGSEATYESGFVIDKFPISRPNLTFSTLTVSNMSPEDSSIYLCSAGDGGTSYTFGSGTRLTVV.

J is TRBJ2-3 and V is TRBV6-1; 11 bases fit TRBD2. The germline V gene has CDR1 MNHNS and CDR2 SASEGT. With V trimmed by 0 bases and J by 4 bases, 6 bases remained unmatched. The length of the CDR3 is 17 residues. The chain's CDR3 is CASSEATLAGGADTQYF. The CDR3 DNA is TGTGCCAGCAGTGAAGCCACTCTAGCGGGAGGAGCAGATACGCAGTATTTT.

The chain has TRBV5-1 and TRBJ2-5; the match to TRBD1 covers 10 bases. Trimming took 5 bases from V and 5 from J; bases not matched to a gene: 6. Germline V gene data show CDR1 as SGHRS and CDR2 as YFSETQ. This CDR3 contains 14 residues. CDR3 sequence (DNA): TGCGCCAGCAGGGCCGGGACAGGGGACGAGACCCAGTACTTC. Protein sequence: CASRAGTGDETQYF.

The chain links TRBV7-9 to TRBJ1-2; D uncertain. Germline V gene sequence: CDR1 SEHNR, CDR2 FQNEAQ (reference sequence). The CDR3 contains 12 residues. V lost 5 bases and J 7 bases, leaving 11 bases between the germline ends. CDR3 coding DNA: TGTGCCAGCAGCCTAGACGAGGGTGGCTACACCTTC. It codes for CASSLDEGGYTF.

The gene calls are TRBV2 and TRBJ1-5, with a possible D match to TRBD1 (6 bases). The CDR3 length is 13 residues. V lost 9 bases, J lost 0 bases, and 9 bases lay in between. CDR1 and CDR2 (germline): SNHLY, FYNNEI. The CDR3 loop is CASTGYSNQPQHF. The CDR3 coding sequence is TGTGCCAGTACAGGGTATAGCAATCAGCCCCAGCATTTT.

J is TRBJ2-2 and V is TRBV27; D is unresolved. Germline V gene lookup returns CDR1 MNHEY and CDR2 SMNVEV (reference sequence). This CDR3 region has 14 residues. V lost 4 bases and J lost 4, with 10 bases in between. The CDR3 protein is CASSSDTFTGELFF. The CDR3 DNA reads as TGTGCCAGCAGTTCGGATACATTCACCGGGGAGCTGTTTTTT.

This chain uses TRBV9 with TRBJ2-3; TRBD1 aligns across 12 bases. The CDR3 covers 15 residues. CDR1 and CDR2 from the germline V gene are SGDLS and YYNGEE. V was clipped by 4 bases and J by 6 bases; unmatched bases: 6. The CDR3 nucleotides read TGTGCCAGCAGCCTTGGGACAGGGGGCAGGGATACGCAGTATTTT. It codes for CASSLGTGGRDTQYF.

J is TRBJ2-1 and V is TRBV19; 9 bases match TRBD1. Trimming cost V 8 bases and J 3 bases; bases outside gene matches: 11. This CDR3 contains 16 residues. The germline CDR1 and CDR2 sequences are LNHDA and SQIVND (reference sequence). The DNA for the CDR3 is TGTGCCAGTCTAGGTGCGGGACAGGGCTACTACAATGAGCAGTTCTTC. Translating gives CASLGAGQGYYNEQFF. Full variable domain (rest looked up from reference TRBV19 and TRBJ2-1): DGGITQSPKYLFRKEGQNVTLSCEQNLNHDAMYWYRQDPGQGLRLIYYSQIVNDFQKGDIAEGYSVSREKKESFPLTVTSAQKNPTAFYLCASLGAGQGYYNEQFFGPGTRLTVL.

Regarding this clone: Sequence at one end of the junction differs from germline and may be a read error. The chain recombines TRBV7-7 with TRBJ2-2; no firm D call. CDR3 length: 13 residues. Germline V gene lookup returns CDR1 SSHAT and CDR2 FNYEAQ (reference sequence). DNA of the CDR3: TGTGCTAGCAGCTCTAGTCACACCGGGGAGCTGTTTTTT. Protein: CASSSSHTGELFF. The full variable domain, its missing parts supplied by reference TRBV7-7 and TRBJ2-2, is GAGVSQSPRYKVTKRGQDVTLRCDPISSHATLYWYQQALGQGPEFLTYFNYEAQPDKSGLPSDRFSAERPEGSISTLTIQRTEQRDSAMYRCASSSSHTGELFFGEGSRLTVL.

V and J are TRBV5-4 and TRBJ1-2, with D hard to call. The germline CDR1 and CDR2 sequences are SGHNT and YYREEE (reference sequence). V was shortened by 0 bases and J by 6 bases, with 6 bases between the two germline ends. The CDR3 consists of 12 residues. The CDR3 DNA sequence: TGTGCCAGCAGCTTGGCACAGAATGGCTACACCTTC. As protein: CASSLAQNGYTF.

The V call is TRBV9, the J call TRBJ1-1; D might be TRBD1 (5 bases). CDR1 SGDLS and CDR2 YYNGEE come from the germline V gene. The CDR3 sequence is 16 residues long. The V gene lost 2 bases and the J gene lost 1 base, with 15 bases spanning the gap. In nucleotides, the CDR3 is TGTGCCAGCAGCGTGGCCGACAGCACACCGAACACTGAAGCTTTCTTT. Translated, it gives CASSVADSTPNTEAFF.

This chain uses TRBV10-3 with TRBJ2-7, with 8 bases aligning to TRBD2. In germline, CDR1 is ENHRY, CDR2 SYGVKD. There are 15 residues in the CDR3. The ends lost 3 bases at V and 7 bases at J; junction bases unmatched: 11. The CDR3 loop is CAISEGAGAPGEQYF. CDR3 DNA sequence: TGTGCCATCAGTGAAGGAGCGGGGGCCCCTGGGGAGCAGTACTTC.

This clone was observed a handful of times. The genes are TRBV4-3 and TRBJ2-2; weak D call: TRBD2 (6 bases). The CDR3 is 15 amino acids. V was shortened by 1 base and J by 3 bases, with 9 bases between the two germline ends. Looked up from germline, CDR1 is LGHNA and CDR2 is YSLEER. The chain's CDR3 is CASSQGRGHTGELFF. The DNA of the CDR3 is TGCGCCAGCAGCCAAGGGAGGGGCCACACCGGGGAGCTGTTTTTT.

The chain carries TRBV11-2 and TRBJ2-7; D is perhaps TRBD1 or TRBD2 (5 bases each). Between the trimmed V and J ends, which lost 1 base and 2 bases, there was a span of 6 bases. This CDR3 has 13 amino acids. CDR1 and CDR2 (germline): SGHAT, FQNNGV. This CDR3 reads CASSLVGPYEQYF. The CDR3 nucleotides read TGTGCCAGCAGCTTAGTGGGACCCTACGAGCAGTACTTC.

This sequence joins TRBV19 and TRBJ1-2; the D gene is possibly TRBD1 (5 bases). From germline, CDR1 is LNHDA and CDR2 SQIVND (reference sequence). V lost 8 bases and J 4 bases, leaving 20 bases between the germline ends. The length of the CDR3 is 15 residues. CDR3 nucleotide sequence: TGTGCCAGTTTTCCTAGGGCAGGGTCTGGCTATGGCTACACCTTC. Translating gives CASFPRAGSGYGYTF.

The chain employs TRBV29-1 and TRBJ2-3, with D possibly being TRBD1 or TRBD2 (5 bases each). CDR3 length: 13 amino acids. The V end was cut by 6 bases, the J end by 1 base, with 11 bases between. Germline V gene lookup returns CDR1 SQVTM and CDR2 ANQGSEA. CDR3 in amino acids: CSVLGDGTDTQYF. CDR3 DNA: TGCAGCGTCCTGGGGGACGGCACAGATACGCAGTATTTT.

This clone has more than one count but fewer than ten. This rearrangement joins TRBV30 to TRBJ1-5; 11 bases are a match to TRBD1. Germline loops: CDR1 GTSNPN, CDR2 SVGIG (reference sequence). This CDR3 spans 15 amino acids. After removal of 4 bases from V and 2 bases from J, the junction contained 4 bases not matched to a gene. The CDR3 DNA reads TGTGCCTGGACCCTGGGACAGGGGGGCAATCAGCCCCAGCATTTT. It encodes CAWTLGQGGNQPQHF.

The V gene is TRBV30, the J gene TRBJ2-3, with D perhaps TRBD2 (6 bases). The CDR3 totals 14 residues. V dropped 4 bases and J dropped 2 bases, with 13 bases sitting between them. The germline V gene encodes CDR1 GTSNPN and CDR2 SVGIG (reference sequence). The CDR3 is CAWKTGVNTDTQYF. In nucleotides, the CDR3 is TGTGCCTGGAAAACGGGGGTGAACACAGATACGCAGTATTTT.

V gene TRBV5-1 combines with J gene TRBJ1-1, with D possibly being TRBD1 (6 bases). Germline V gene lookup returns CDR1 SGHRS and CDR2 YFSETQ. This CDR3 has 14 residues. The ends were cut back, 4 bases at V and 2 bases at J, with 12 bases in the middle. Here the CDR3 reads CASSQQGLNTEAFF. As DNA, the CDR3 is TGCGCCAGCAGCCAGCAGGGGCTCAACACTGAAGCTTTCTTT.

Concerning this clone: The same CDR3 is also encoded by other DNA sequences in this sample. The chain joins TRBV25-1 to TRBJ1-2; D is possibly TRBD1 (5 bases). V dropped 6 bases and J dropped 5 bases, with 7 bases sitting between them. CDR1 and CDR2 (germline): MGHDK, SYGVNS. The CDR3 runs 11 residues. As DNA, the CDR3 is TGTGCCAGCAGCCAGGGTTATGGCTACACCTTC. This codes for CASSQGYGYTF.